This record covers a single T cell receptor beta chain. V lost 5 bases and J 0 bases, leaving 16 bases between the germline ends. The CDR3 runs 16 residues. In germline, CDR1 is LGHDT, CDR2 YNNKEL (reference sequence). TCRdb reprocessed the 5' RACE reads via MiXCR and lists one record per CDR3 protein. The profile covers around 590,000 distinct CDR3 sequences, with around an eighth appearing a single time and 14% to 15% taken by the ten largest. This record belongs to a study of T cells after yellow fever vaccination. The chain employs TRBV3-1 and TRBJ1-1; D possibly corresponds to TRBD1 (5 bases). The specimen was PBMCs, collected on the day of the yellow fever booster vaccination. The source is a man younger than 40 who received the YFV17D yellow fever vaccine. CDR3 DNA: TGTGCCAGCAGCTCCCGGGGGGAGGTCGTGAACACTGAAGCTTTCTTT. Translated: CASSSRGEVVNTEAFF.